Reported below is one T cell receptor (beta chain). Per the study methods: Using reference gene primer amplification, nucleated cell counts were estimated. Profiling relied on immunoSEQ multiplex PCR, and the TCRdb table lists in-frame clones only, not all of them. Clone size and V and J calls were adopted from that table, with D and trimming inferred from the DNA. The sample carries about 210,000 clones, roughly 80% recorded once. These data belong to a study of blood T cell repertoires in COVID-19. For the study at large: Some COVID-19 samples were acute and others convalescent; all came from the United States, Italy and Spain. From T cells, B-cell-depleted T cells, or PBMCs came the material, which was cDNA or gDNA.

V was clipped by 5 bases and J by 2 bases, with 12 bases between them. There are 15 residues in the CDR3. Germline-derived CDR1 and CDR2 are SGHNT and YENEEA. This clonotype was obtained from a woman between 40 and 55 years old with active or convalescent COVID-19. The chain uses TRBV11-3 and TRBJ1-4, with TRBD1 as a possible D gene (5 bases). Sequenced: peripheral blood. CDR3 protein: CASSGSQGTNEKLFF. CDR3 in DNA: TGTGCCAGCAGCGGTAGCCAGGGTACTAATGAAAAACTGTTTTTT.